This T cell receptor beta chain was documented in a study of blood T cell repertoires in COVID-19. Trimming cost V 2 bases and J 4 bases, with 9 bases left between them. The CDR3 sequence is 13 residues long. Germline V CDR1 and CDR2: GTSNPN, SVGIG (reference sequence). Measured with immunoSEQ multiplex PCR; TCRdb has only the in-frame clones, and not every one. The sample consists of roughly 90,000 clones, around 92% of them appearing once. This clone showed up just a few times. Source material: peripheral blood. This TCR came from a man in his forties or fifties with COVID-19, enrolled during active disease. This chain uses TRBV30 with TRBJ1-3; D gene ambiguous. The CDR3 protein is CAWSSGAGNTIYF. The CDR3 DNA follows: TGTGCCTGGAGTAGCGGTGCAGGAAACACCATATATTTT.